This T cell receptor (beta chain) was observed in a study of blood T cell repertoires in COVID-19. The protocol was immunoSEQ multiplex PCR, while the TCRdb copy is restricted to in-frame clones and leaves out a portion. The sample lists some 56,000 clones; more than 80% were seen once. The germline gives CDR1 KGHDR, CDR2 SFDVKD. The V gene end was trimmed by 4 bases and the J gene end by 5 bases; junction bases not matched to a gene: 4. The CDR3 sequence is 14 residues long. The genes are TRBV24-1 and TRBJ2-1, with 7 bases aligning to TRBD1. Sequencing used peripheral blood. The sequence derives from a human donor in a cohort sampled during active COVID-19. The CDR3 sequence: CATSESDRDNEQFF. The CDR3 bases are TGTGCCACCAGTGAGTCCGACAGGGACAATGAGCAGTTCTTC.